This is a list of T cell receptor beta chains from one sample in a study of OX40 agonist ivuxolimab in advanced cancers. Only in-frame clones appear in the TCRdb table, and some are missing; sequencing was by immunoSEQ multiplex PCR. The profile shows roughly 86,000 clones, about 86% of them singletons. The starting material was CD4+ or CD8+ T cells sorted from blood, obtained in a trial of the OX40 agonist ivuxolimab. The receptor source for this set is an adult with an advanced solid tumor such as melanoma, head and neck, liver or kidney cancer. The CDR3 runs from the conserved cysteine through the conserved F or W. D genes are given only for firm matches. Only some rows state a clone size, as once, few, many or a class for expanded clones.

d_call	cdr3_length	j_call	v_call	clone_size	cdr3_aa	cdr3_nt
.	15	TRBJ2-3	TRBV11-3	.	CASSSDGASTDTQYF	TGTGCCAGCAGCTCAGACGGGGCTAGCACAGATACGCAGTATTTT
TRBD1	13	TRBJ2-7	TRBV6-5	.	CASSYGTGAEQYF	TGTGCCAGCAGTTACGGCACAGGGGCGGAGCAGTACTTC
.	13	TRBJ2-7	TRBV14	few	CASSFRRGGEQYF	TGTGCCAGCAGCTTCCGCCGGGGAGGCGAGCAGTACTTC
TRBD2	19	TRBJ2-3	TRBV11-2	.	CASSWPLAGEVRSTDTQYF	TGTGCCAGCAGCTGGCCACTAGCGGGAGAAGTCCGAAGCACAGATACGCAGTATTTT
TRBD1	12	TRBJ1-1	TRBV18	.	CASSMYRGQAFF	TGTGCCAGCTCAATGTACAGGGGGCAAGCTTTCTTT
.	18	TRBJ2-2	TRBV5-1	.	CASSLATDSIANTGELFF	TGCGCCAGCAGCTTGGCCACGGACAGTATCGCGAACACCGGGGAGCTGTTTTTT
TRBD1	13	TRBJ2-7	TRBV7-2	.	CASSRDSSYEQYF	TGTGCCAGCAGCCGGGACAGCTCCTACGAGCAGTACTTC
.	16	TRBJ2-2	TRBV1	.	CTSSLSGGAGTGELFF	TGCACCAGCAGCCTAAGCGGGGGGGCCGGCACCGGGGAGCTGTTTTTT
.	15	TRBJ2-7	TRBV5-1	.	CASSSQPGGIYEQYF	TGCGCCAGCAGCTCACAGCCGGGTGGAATCTACGAGCAGTACTTC
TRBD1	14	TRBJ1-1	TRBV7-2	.	CASRTGTLNTEAFF	TGTGCCAGCAGGACAGGGACGTTAAACACTGAAGCTTTCTTT
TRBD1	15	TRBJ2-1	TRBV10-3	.	CAISEGDRGPNEQFF	TGTGCCATCAGTGAGGGGGACAGGGGGCCCAATGAGCAGTTCTTC
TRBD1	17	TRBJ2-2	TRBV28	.	CASRRTGTRANTGELFF	TGTGCCAGCAGGCGGACAGGTACCCGAGCGAACACCGGGGAGCTGTTTTTT
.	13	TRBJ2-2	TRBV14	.	CASSQAWSGELFF	TGTGCCAGCAGCCAAGCCTGGTCCGGGGAGCTGTTTTTT
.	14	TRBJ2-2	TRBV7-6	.	CASSSLVSTGELFF	TGTGCCAGCAGCTCCCTAGTGAGCACCGGGGAGCTGTTTTTT
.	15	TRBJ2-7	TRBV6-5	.	CASSYFHPEAGEQYF	TGTGCCAGCAGTTACTTTCACCCAGAGGCGGGGGAGCAGTACTTC
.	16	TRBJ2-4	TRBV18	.	CASRADLSEGKNIQYF	TGTGCCAGCCGGGCGGACCTTTCGGAAGGCAAAAACATTCAGTACTTC
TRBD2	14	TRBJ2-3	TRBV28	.	CASSRGGEGDTQYF	TGTGCCAGCAGTCGTGGGGGGGAGGGAGATACGCAGTATTTT
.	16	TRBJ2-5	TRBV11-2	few	CASSPHPGGNQETQYF	TGTGCCAGCAGCCCCCACCCAGGGGGGAACCAAGAGACCCAGTACTTC
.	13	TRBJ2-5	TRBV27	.	CASSPGRFETQYF	TGTGCCAGCAGTCCGGGACGGTTTGAGACCCAGTACTTC
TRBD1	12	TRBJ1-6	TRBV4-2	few	CASSWTGGDLHF	TGTGCCAGCAGCTGGACAGGGGGCGACCTCCACTTT
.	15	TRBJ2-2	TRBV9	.	CASSVDAGPTGELFF	TGTGCCAGCAGCGTAGATGCGGGCCCCACCGGGGAGCTGTTTTTT
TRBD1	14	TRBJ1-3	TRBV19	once	CASSGTVSGNTIYF	TGTGCCAGTAGTGGGACAGTCTCTGGAAACACCATATATTTT
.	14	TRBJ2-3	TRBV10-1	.	CASSGTALTDTQYF	TGCGCCAGCAGTGGGACAGCCCTCACAGATACGCAGTATTTT
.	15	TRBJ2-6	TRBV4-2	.	CASSLVSSGANVLTF	TGTGCCAGCAGCCTCGTTTCCTCTGGGGCCAACGTCCTGACTTTC
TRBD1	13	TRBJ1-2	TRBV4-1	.	CASSPWTGDGYTF	TGCGCCAGCAGCCCCTGGACAGGGGATGGCTACACCTTC
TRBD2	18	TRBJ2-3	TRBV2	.	CASEEVAGARIPTYTQYF	TGTGCCAGCGAGGAGGTAGCGGGAGCCAGAATTCCCACATATACGCAGTATTTT
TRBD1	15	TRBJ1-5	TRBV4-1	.	CASSQVRDSRQPQHF	TGCGCCAGCAGCCAAGTCCGGGACAGCCGACAGCCCCAGCATTTT
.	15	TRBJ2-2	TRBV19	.	CASRSRRGATGELFF	TGTGCCAGTAGAAGCCGACGGGGAGCCACCGGGGAGCTGTTTTTT
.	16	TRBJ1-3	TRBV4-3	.	CASSQDHMWRRNTIYF	TGCGCCAGCAGCCAAGATCACATGTGGCGGCGAAACACCATATATTTT
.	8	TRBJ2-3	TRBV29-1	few	CSVDGQYF	TGCAGCGTTGATGGTCAGTATTTT
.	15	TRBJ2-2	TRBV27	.	CASRSAGVEAGELFF	TGTGCCAGCAGAAGTGCCGGCGTTGAGGCCGGGGAGCTGTTTTTT
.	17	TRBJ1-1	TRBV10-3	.	CAISPQGRAPRNTEAFF	TGTGCCATCAGTCCTCAGGGTAGGGCTCCGCGGAACACTGAAGCTTTCTTT
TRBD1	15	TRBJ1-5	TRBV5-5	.	CASSLTGQVNQPQHF	TGTGCCAGCAGCTTAACAGGACAGGTAAATCAGCCCCAGCATTTT
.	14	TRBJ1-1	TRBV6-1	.	CASRRQIENTEAFF	TGTGCCAGCAGGCGACAGATCGAGAACACTGAAGCTTTCTTT
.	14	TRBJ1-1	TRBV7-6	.	CASSLASSNTEAFF	TGTGCCAGCAGCTTAGCCTCGTCCAACACTGAAGCTTTCTTT
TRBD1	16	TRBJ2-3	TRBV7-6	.	CASSPMRTGNTDTQYF	TGTGCCAGCAGCCCAATGAGGACAGGGAACACAGATACGCAGTATTTT
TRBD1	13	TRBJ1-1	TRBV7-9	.	CASSWDSPTEAFF	TGTGCCAGCAGCTGGGACAGCCCCACTGAAGCTTTCTTT
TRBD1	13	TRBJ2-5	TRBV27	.	CASSTMDRSPRNF	TGTGCCAGCAGCACTATGGACAGGTCCCCCAGGAACTTC
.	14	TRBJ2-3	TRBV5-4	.	CASSQDHRTDTQYF	TGTGCCAGCAGTCAGGACCACCGCACAGATACGCAGTATTTT
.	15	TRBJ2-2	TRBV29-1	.	CSVVGGRRESGELFF	TGCAGCGTTGTCGGGGGACGGCGGGAATCCGGGGAGCTGTTTTTT
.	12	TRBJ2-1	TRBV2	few	CASSEEGVEQFF	TGTGCCAGCAGTGAAGAGGGAGTTGAGCAGTTCTTC
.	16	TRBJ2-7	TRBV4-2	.	CASSQDSMRQDSEQYF	TGTGCCAGCAGCCAAGATTCTATGCGGCAGGACTCCGAGCAGTACTTC
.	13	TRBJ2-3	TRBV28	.	CASSDSPTDTQYF	TGTGCCAGCAGTGACAGTCCCACAGATACGCAGTATTTT
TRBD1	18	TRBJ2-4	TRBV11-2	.	CASSHAGTEFLAKNIQYF	TGTGCCAGCAGCCACGCCGGGACAGAGTTCCTAGCCAAAAACATTCAGTACTTC
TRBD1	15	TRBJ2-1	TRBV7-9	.	CASRKQGSSYNEQFF	TGTGCCAGTAGAAAACAGGGGAGCTCCTACAATGAGCAGTTCTTC
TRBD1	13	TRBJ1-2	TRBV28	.	CASVRDRGYGYTF	TGTGCCAGCGTGAGGGACAGGGGTTATGGCTACACCTTC
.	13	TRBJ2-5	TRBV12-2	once	CASRLDREKTQYF	TGTGCAAGTCGCTTGGACAGGGAAAAGACCCAGTACTTC
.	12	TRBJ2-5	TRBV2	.	CASHRAGETQYF	TGTGCCAGCCACCGGGCAGGGGAGACCCAGTACTTC
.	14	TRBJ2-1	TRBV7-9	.	CASSRGYSYNEQFF	TGTGCCAGCAGCCGGGGCTACTCCTACAATGAGCAGTTCTTC
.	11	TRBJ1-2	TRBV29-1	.	CSVVPLYGYTF	TGCAGCGTCGTACCACTATATGGCTACACCTTC
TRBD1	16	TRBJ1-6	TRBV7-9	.	CASSTRDRGKDSPLHF	TGTGCCAGCAGCACTAGGGACAGGGGGAAGGATTCACCCCTCCACTTT
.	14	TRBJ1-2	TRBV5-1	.	CASSLGALANGYTF	TGCGCCAGCAGCTTGGGGGCTTTAGCAAATGGCTACACCTTC
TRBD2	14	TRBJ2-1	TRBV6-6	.	CASRGLAGYNEQFF	TGTGCCAGCAGGGGACTAGCGGGATACAATGAGCAGTTCTTC
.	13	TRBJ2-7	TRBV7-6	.	CASSLLQEGEQYF	TGTGCCAGCAGCTTATTACAGGAGGGCGAGCAGTACTTC
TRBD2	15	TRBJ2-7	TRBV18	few	CASSPGTSGAYEQYF	TGTGCCAGCTCACCGGGGACTAGCGGGGCCTACGAGCAGTACTTC
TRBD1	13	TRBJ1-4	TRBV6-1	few	CASLRDRGEKLFF	TGTGCCAGCCTCCGGGACAGGGGTGAAAAACTGTTTTTT
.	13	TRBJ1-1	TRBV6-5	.	CASRRSGNTEAFF	TGTGCCAGCCGCCGCTCAGGGAACACTGAAGCTTTCTTT